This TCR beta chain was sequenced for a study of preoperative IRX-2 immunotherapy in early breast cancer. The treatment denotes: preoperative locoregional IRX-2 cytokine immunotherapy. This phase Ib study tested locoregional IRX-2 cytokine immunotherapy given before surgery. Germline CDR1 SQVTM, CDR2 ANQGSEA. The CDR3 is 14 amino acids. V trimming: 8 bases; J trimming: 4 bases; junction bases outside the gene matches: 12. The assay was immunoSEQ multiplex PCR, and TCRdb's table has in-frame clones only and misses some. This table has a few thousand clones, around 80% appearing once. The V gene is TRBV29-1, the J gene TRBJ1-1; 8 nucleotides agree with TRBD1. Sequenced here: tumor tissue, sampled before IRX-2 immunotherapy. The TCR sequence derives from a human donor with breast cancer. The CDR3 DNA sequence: TGCAGCACGTCCCGGGACAGGATGGTCACTGAAGCTTTCTTT. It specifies CSTSRDRMVTEAFF.